The rows below give T cell receptor beta chains drawn from one sample of a study of PD-1 blockade in mismatch repair-deficient tumors. Data came from immunoSEQ multiplex PCR; TCRdb stores just in-frame clones and leaves some out. Here the sample spans around 23,000 clones, 83% being singletons. Sequences were derived from peripheral blood, sampled 12 weeks after starting pembrolizumab. Every receptor here comes from an adult with mismatch repair-deficient cancer. Each CDR3 is given with its conserved first and last residue. Fields, in order: CDR3 length, D gene, V gene, J gene, CDR3 protein. The D gene is left open where the match is weak.

15	TRBD2	TRBV27	TRBJ2-7	CASSLGLAGTYEQYF
14	.	TRBV7-6	TRBJ2-5	CASSRPYQEETQYF
15	.	TRBV9	TRBJ2-7	CASSPKTGSSYEQYF
14	.	TRBV7-2	TRBJ2-5	CASSLQRSQETQYF
13	.	TRBV7-9	TRBJ2-1	CASSLPGGDEQFF
17	.	TRBV30	TRBJ1-2	CAWSLRGAGVSAIGYTF
15	.	TRBV28	TRBJ2-2	CASRTPTGNTGELFF
15	.	TRBV19	TRBJ2-3	CASRPRGRRTDTQYF
14	TRBD1	TRBV19	TRBJ2-7	CASSGTGITYEQYF
14	.	TRBV5-4	TRBJ2-7	CASSWDSHSYEQYF
13	TRBD1	TRBV11-2	TRBJ1-2	CASSSTGFEGYTF
15	.	TRBV5-1	TRBJ2-3	CASSLIGLRADTQYF
16	.	TRBV4-1	TRBJ2-2	CASSPPFISAVRELFF
14	TRBD1	TRBV6-1	TRBJ1-3	CASSEAGGGNTIYF
12	.	TRBV9	TRBJ2-1	CASSVSVNEQFF
15	TRBD1	TRBV11-3	TRBJ2-1	CASSVQKTGVNEQFF
14	.	TRBV4-2	TRBJ2-7	CASSQAGLTFEQYF
15	.	TRBV5-4	TRBJ2-7	CASSLAWDSPGEQYF
12	.	TRBV11-2	TRBJ2-7	CASSTSPAEQYF
11	.	TRBV28	TRBJ1-4	CASSFGEKLFF
15	.	TRBV28	TRBJ2-3	CASSFEQEGTDTQYF
16	.	TRBV5-1	TRBJ2-2	CASSLDPEVLSGELFF
14	TRBD1	TRBV18	TRBJ1-2	CASSHGTGNYGYTF
13	TRBD1	TRBV30	TRBJ2-7	CAWSGDTTGTPDF